This T cell receptor beta chain was captured by sequencing in a study of a mutant IDH1 vaccine in newly diagnosed glioma. Study information: V12 took place at week 35, and V13 at week 47. The study's findings and limits: Among patients, around 93% showed immune responses induced by the vaccine.

Data came from immunoSEQ multiplex PCR; TCRdb stores just in-frame clones and leaves some out. The sample gives 30,000 to 35,000 clones, approximately 89% of which show up once; around 2.2% is in the top ten. A remark on this clone: Its specificity is unknown.

The time point is: week 47, end of study. Vaccination comprised doses that each held 300 ug of mutant IDH1 20-mer peptide, plus topical imiquimod. Patients underwent eight vaccinations, which took place in weeks 1, 3, 5, 7, 11, 15, 19 and 23. This TCR was sampled from a man in his forties with glioma. The starting material was PBMCs, obtained from a glioma patient whose treatment included an IDH1 peptide vaccine.

The chain's CDR3 is CASSERGLAGVGEQYF. The CDR3 DNA reads as TGTGCCAGCAGCGAGCGGGGACTAGCGGGAGTTGGGGAGCAGTACTTC. The genes are TRBV9 and TRBJ2-7, with 14 bases fitting TRBD2. Germline assignment: CDR1 SGDLS and CDR2 YYNGEE. This CDR3 contains 16 residues. Trimming cost V 3 bases and J 7 bases; bases outside gene matches: 9. The full variable domain, in which reference TRBV9 and TRBJ2-7 provide the parts outside the CDR3, is DSGVTQTPKHLITATGQRVTLRCSPRSGDLSVYWYQQSLDQGLQFLIQYYNGEERAKGNILERFSAQQFPDLHSELNLSSLELGDSALYFCASSERGLAGVGEQYFGPGTRLTVT.